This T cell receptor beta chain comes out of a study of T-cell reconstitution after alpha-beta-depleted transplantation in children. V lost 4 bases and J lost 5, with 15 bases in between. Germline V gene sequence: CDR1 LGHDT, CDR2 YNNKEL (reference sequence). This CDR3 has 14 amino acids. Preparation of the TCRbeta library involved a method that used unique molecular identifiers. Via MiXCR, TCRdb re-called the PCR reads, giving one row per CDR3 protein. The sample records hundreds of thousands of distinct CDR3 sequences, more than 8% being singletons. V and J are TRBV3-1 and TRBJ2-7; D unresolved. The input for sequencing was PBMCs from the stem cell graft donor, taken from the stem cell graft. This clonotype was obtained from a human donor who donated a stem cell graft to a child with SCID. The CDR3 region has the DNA TGTGCCAGCAGCCCTGACACGGCGCTAGACGAGCAGTACTTC. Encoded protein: CASSPDTALDEQYF.